The 6 T cell receptor beta chains below all came from one sample that was sequenced in a study of shared clonotypes between healthy human individuals. Sequencing was performed with immunoSEQ multiplex PCR; in TCRdb, only in-frame clones are kept and a portion is missing. The profile shows around 650,000 clones, roughly 96% of them singletons. Naive CD8 cells comprised CD45RO-negative, CCR7-positively selected cells, excluding terminally differentiated effector memory CD45RA+ cells. The sequencing input was naive CD8+ T cells sorted from blood. All receptors come from a woman aged 25 to 45 in good health.

This sequence joins TRBV18 and TRBJ2-3; D is unresolved. The ends were cut back, 3 bases at V and 2 bases at J, with 3 bases in the middle. CDR1 and CDR2 (germline): KGHSH, LQKENI. The CDR3 covers 12 residues. CDR3 in amino acids: CASSPFTDTQYF. The CDR3 DNA sequence: TGTGCCAGCTCACCCTTCACAGATACGCAGTATTTT.

V is TRBV6-1 and J is TRBJ2-1; 7 bases align to TRBD1. The V and J ends lost 8 bases and 7 bases, in that order; junction bases with no gene match: 11. Germline V gene data show CDR1 as MNHNS and CDR2 as SASEGT. The CDR3 covers 14 residues. This CDR3 reads CASGLDRVGNEQFF. The CDR3 DNA reads TGTGCCAGCGGTTTAGACAGGGTAGGGAATGAGCAGTTCTTC.

The V and J genes are TRBV5-6 and TRBJ2-5, with D unresolved. The CDR3 is 16 residues long. V dropped 3 bases and J dropped 4 bases, with 19 bases sitting between them. Per the germline V gene, CDR1 is SGHDT and CDR2 is YYEEEE. The CDR3, as DNA: TGTGCCAGCAGCTCCCCCTCGACCTTCCCCCTAGAGACCCAGTACTTC. Amino acid sequence: CASSSPSTFPLETQYF.

The chain links TRBV5-1 to TRBJ2-1, with TRBD1 identical over 7 bases. There are 17 residues in the CDR3. Germline loops: CDR1 SGHRS, CDR2 YFSETQ. V gave up 4 bases and J gave up 2 bases; unmatched junction bases: 12. CDR3 protein: CASSKSPTGLPYNEQFF. CDR3 nucleotide sequence: TGCGCCAGCAGCAAGAGCCCGACAGGGCTCCCCTACAATGAGCAGTTCTTC.

The rearrangement links TRBV13 to TRBJ2-7; tentatively, D is TRBD1 or TRBD2 (5 bases each). From germline, CDR1 is PRHDT and CDR2 FYEKMQ (reference sequence). The ends were cut back, 5 bases at V and 3 bases at J, with 20 bases in the middle. The CDR3 runs to 16 residues. CDR3 DNA: TGTGCCAGCAGCCACTTGGCAGGGAGTGAGAACTACGAGCAGTACTTC. Protein sequence: CASSHLAGSENYEQYF.

The chain links TRBV27 to TRBJ1-2; D gene ambiguous. CDR1 and CDR2 from the germline V gene are MNHEY and SMNVEV (reference sequence). V was cut by 5 bases and J by 0 bases, with 10 bases left in between. There are 14 residues in the CDR3. CDR3 residues: CASSAAGSNYGYTF. The CDR3 coding sequence is TGTGCCAGCAGTGCCGCGGGGTCTAACTATGGCTACACCTTC.